Listed here are 10 T cell receptor beta chains from one sample, sequenced in a study of blood T cell repertoires in COVID-19. Some clones are missing from TCRdb's copy, which holds only in-frame ones; the method was immunoSEQ multiplex PCR. The data hold 63,000 or so clones, with under 90% observed a single time. Sequencing was performed on peripheral blood. Receptors were obtained from a human donor in a cohort sampled during active COVID-19.

The chain joins TRBV4-1 to TRBJ2-1; TRBD2 might be the D (5 bases). Germline CDR1 MGHRA, CDR2 YSYEKL. Trimming stripped 1 base from V and 5 bases from J, with 12 bases between. This CDR3 is 15 amino acids long. DNA for the CDR3: TGCGCCAGCAGCCAAGGTCAGCGGACCGACAATGAGCAGTTCTTC. It is translated as CASSQGQRTDNEQFF.

CDR3 nucleotide sequence: TGTGCCAGCAGCTCATCAAGCAGGCTTGGCTACACCTTC. This encodes CASSSSSRLGYTF. The rearrangement uses TRBV9 and TRBJ1-2; D is unresolved. V was cut by 4 bases and J by 7 bases, with 14 bases left in between. Germline values: CDR1 SGDLS, CDR2 YYNGEE. The CDR3 has 13 amino acids.

V gene TRBV27 combines with J gene TRBJ1-4; 8 bases are shared with TRBD1. There are 15 residues in the CDR3. Losses at the gene ends were 4 bases for V and 7 bases for J; bases not matched to a gene: 8. Germline CDR1 MNHEY, CDR2 SMNVEV (reference sequence). This CDR3 is CASSSYDRGAEKLFF. The CDR3 nucleotides read TGTGCCAGCAGTTCGTACGACAGGGGAGCTGAAAAACTGTTTTTT.

The chain links TRBV4-2 to TRBJ1-6, with D perhaps matching TRBD1 (5 bases). V shed 4 bases and J shed 0 bases, with 13 bases lying between them. Per germline, CDR1 LGHNA and CDR2 YNFKEQ. This CDR3 spans 17 amino acids. The CDR3 region is CASSPWGWSSYNSPLHF. The CDR3 nucleotides are TGTGCCAGCAGCCCCTGGGGCTGGAGCTCCTATAATTCACCCCTCCACTTT.

The J gene is TRBJ2-7, the V gene TRBV2; the D gene is possibly TRBD2 (5 bases). This CDR3 region has 17 residues. Trimming removed 1 base from V and 7 bases from J, with 23 bases in between. Germline CDR1 SNHLY, CDR2 FYNNEI. The CDR3 sequence: CASSEGPGLLPGREQYF. CDR3 in DNA: TGTGCCAGCAGTGAAGGACCAGGACTGCTTCCGGGGAGAGAGCAGTACTTC.

The V and J genes are TRBV19 and TRBJ2-3; D not resolved. This CDR3 region has 12 residues. Trimming stripped 2 bases from V and 6 bases from J, with 6 bases between. The germline V gene has CDR1 LNHDA and CDR2 SQIVND (reference sequence). CDR3 sequence reads: CASSISGDTQYF. CDR3 DNA sequence: TGTGCCAGTAGTATATCCGGGGATACGCAGTATTTT.

This clone showed up just a few times. This rearrangement joins TRBV7-2 to TRBJ2-7; no definite D call. This CDR3 is 14 amino acids long. Germline V gene sequence: CDR1 SGHTA, CDR2 FQGNSA. The V end lost 4 bases, the J end lost 2 bases, and 12 bases lay between the germline ends. Here the CDR3 DNA reads TGTGCCAGCAGCTCGACAACCTTAGCCTACGAGCAGTACTTC. Translating gives CASSSTTLAYEQYF.

CDR3: CASSLSVGGEQYF. The DNA of the CDR3 is TGTGCCAGCAGCTTATCAGTAGGGGGAGAGCAGTACTTC. The chain has TRBV7-3 and TRBJ2-7; tentative D call: TRBD1 (6 bases). Germline assignment: CDR1 SGHTA and CDR2 FQGTGA. This CDR3 has 13 amino acids. V lost 2 bases and J lost 7, with 12 bases in between.

The chain joins TRBV18 to TRBJ2-2, with a tentative D call TRBD2 (5 bases). Germline V gives CDR1 KGHSH, CDR2 LQKENI. This CDR3 has 17 amino acids. V was clipped by 6 bases and J by 6 bases, with 23 bases between them. The CDR3 here is CASSPPMEDVGAGELFF. In DNA form, the CDR3 reads TGTGCCAGCTCCCCGCCCATGGAGGATGTTGGAGCCGGGGAGCTGTTTTTT.

This clone has a handful of counts. The CDR3 loop reads CASSFVQGRDEQYF. The CDR3 DNA reads as TGTGCCAGCAGTTTCGTACAGGGAAGGGACGAGCAGTACTTC. This rearrangement joins TRBV6-2 or TRBV6-3 to TRBJ2-7, with D possibly matching TRBD1 (6 bases). The CDR3 loop spans 14 amino acids. The germline V and J ends were trimmed by 4 bases and 5 bases, with 15 bases remaining between them. From germline, CDR1 is MNHEY and CDR2 SVGEGT.